A single sample gave rise to the 30 T cell receptor beta chains below, sequenced in a study of cytomegalovirus exposure and HLA in healthy donors. The PCR ran on 60 Vbeta and 13 Jbeta primers. Profiling relied on immunoSEQ multiplex PCR, and the TCRdb table lists in-frame clones only, not all of them. Of 110,000 to 150,000 clones in the sample, over 70% are singletons; the top ten hold about 5%. The sequencing sample was made of PBMCs. The receptors stem from a man in his forties in good health and CMV-seronegative.

This chain links TRBV19 with TRBJ1-5, with unresolved D. CDR3 length equals 12 residues. Trimming pared 3 bases from V and 6 bases from J, leaving 6 bases between. Germline CDR1 and CDR2: LNHDA and SQIVND (reference sequence). CDR3 in amino acids: CASSILSQPQHF. The CDR3 coding sequence is TGTGCCAGTAGTATCTTGAGTCAGCCCCAGCATTTT.

This rearrangement joins TRBV18 to TRBJ1-4; D ambiguous. The ends were cut back, 2 bases at V and 4 bases at J, with 5 bases in the middle. CDR1 and CDR2 (germline): KGHSH, LQKENI. The CDR3 loop spans 13 amino acids. CDR3 DNA sequence: TGTGCCAGCTCACCATTAGATAATGAAAAACTGTTTTTT. Its protein is CASSPLDNEKLFF.

The CDR3 loop reads CASSVGVTGFEQYF. Written as DNA, the CDR3 is TGTGCCAGCAGCGTAGGCGTGACAGGGTTCGAGCAGTACTTC. The chain recombines TRBV9 with TRBJ2-7; 7 nucleotides agree with TRBD1. V lost 0 bases and J lost 6; bases outside the gene matches: 6. The CDR3 runs 14 residues. Germline CDR1 reads SGDLS; CDR2 reads YYNGEE.

The table lists this clone with a few counts. The gene calls are TRBV11-2 and TRBJ1-1, with a tentative D call TRBD1 (6 bases). V was cut by 2 bases and J by 1 base, with 17 bases left in between. Germline loops: CDR1 SGHAT, CDR2 FQNNGV. This CDR3 is built from 17 residues. The CDR3 here is CASSLTTGQVSNTEAFF. DNA for the CDR3: TGTGCCAGCAGCTTAACCACAGGGCAGGTTTCGAACACTGAAGCTTTCTTT.

The V gene is TRBV30, the J gene TRBJ1-2, with 9 bases matching TRBD1. Germline-derived CDR1 and CDR2 are GTSNPN and SVGIG (reference sequence). The CDR3 is made up of 17 amino acids. The V segment lost 4 bases and the J segment 7 bases; nucleotides outside the gene matches: 19. The CDR3 DNA is TGTGCCTGGACAGATCCCCGACAGGGGGGCGTACTGTTTGGCTACACCTTC. The encoded protein is CAWTDPRQGGVLFGYTF.

The chain uses TRBV9 and TRBJ1-1, with 8 bases identical to TRBD1. V trimming: 0 bases; J trimming: 4 bases; junction bases outside the gene matches: 8. Looked up from germline, CDR1 is SGDLS and CDR2 is YYNGEE. This CDR3 spans 16 amino acids. The CDR3 DNA sequence: TGTGCCAGCAGCGTAGACTACAGGGGGAGTCTCACTGAAGCTTTCTTT. Translated: CASSVDYRGSLTEAFF.

This clone was observed a handful of times. The chain has TRBV2 and TRBJ1-1; no definite D call. Trimming left V 6 bases short and J 6 bases short, with 17 bases between. The CDR3 is made up of 14 amino acids. Germline CDR1 and CDR2: SNHLY and FYNNEI. This CDR3 reads CASRNWGGNSEAFF. Written as DNA, the CDR3 is TGTGCCAGCAGGAATTGGGGAGGTAACTCTGAAGCTTTCTTT.

This sequence joins TRBV7-9 and TRBJ1-4; D remains ambiguous. Trimming took 4 bases from V and 0 from J, leaving 9 bases between them. Germline loops: CDR1 SEHNR, CDR2 FQNEAQ (reference sequence). This CDR3 contains 15 residues. The CDR3 protein is CASSSTTATNEKLFF. The CDR3 bases are TGTGCCAGCAGCTCGACGACTGCAACTAATGAAAAACTGTTTTTT. The variable domain in full, with the rest retrieved from reference TRBV7-9 and TRBJ1-4, is DTGVSQNPRHKITKRGQNVTFRCDPISEHNRLYWYRQTLGQGPEFLTYFQNEAQLEKSRLLSDRFSAERPKGSFSTLEIQRTEQGDSAMYLCASSSTTATNEKLFFGSGTQLSVL.

This chain joins TRBV19 and TRBJ2-1; D remains ambiguous. The CDR3 is 13 residues long. Germline CDR1 is LNHDA and CDR2 is SQIVND (reference sequence). Trimming cost V 3 bases and J 4 bases, with 7 bases left between them. This CDR3 reads CASSIVEYNEQFF. The CDR3 nucleotides read TGTGCCAGTAGTATTGTGGAGTACAATGAGCAGTTCTTC. The full variable domain, completed using reference TRBV19 and TRBJ2-1, is DGGITQSPKYLFRKEGQNVTLSCEQNLNHDAMYWYRQDPGQGLRLIYYSQIVNDFQKGDIAEGYSVSREKKESFPLTVTSAQKNPTAFYLCASSIVEYNEQFFGPGTRLTVL.

V gene TRBV7-9 combines with J gene TRBJ1-4; the match to TRBD1 covers 10 bases. This CDR3 has 15 residues. CDR1 and CDR2 from the germline V gene are SEHNR and FQNEAQ (reference sequence). With V trimmed by 5 bases and J by 7 bases, 7 bases remained unmatched. For the CDR3, the DNA is TGTGCCAGCAGCATCCCCGGGACAGGGGTTGAAAAACTGTTTTTT. Its protein is CASSIPGTGVEKLFF. Looking up the rest from reference TRBV7-9 and TRBJ1-4 gives the full variable domain: DTGVSQNPRHKITKRGQNVTFRCDPISEHNRLYWYRQTLGQGPEFLTYFQNEAQLEKSRLLSDRFSAERPKGSFSTLEIQRTEQGDSAMYLCASSIPGTGVEKLFFGSGTQLSVL.

The chain joins TRBV11-1 to TRBJ1-5; possibly TRBD1 for D (5 bases). There are 14 residues in the CDR3. Trimming shortened V by 5 bases and J by 7 bases, and 15 bases separated the two germline ends. Germline CDR1 is SGHAT and CDR2 is FQDESV (reference sequence). The CDR3 loop reads CASSLNGGGQPQHF. The CDR3 DNA is TGTGCCAGCAGCCTCAACGGGGGGGGACAGCCCCAGCATTTT.

The V gene is TRBV7-2, the J gene TRBJ2-7, with D possibly TRBD1 on 6 matching bases. This CDR3 is 15 amino acids long. Germline V lookup: CDR1 SGHTA, CDR2 FQGNSA. V dropped 2 bases and J dropped 1 base, with 12 bases sitting between them. The CDR3 DNA reads as TGTGCCAGCAGCTTACAAGGGCAGGGGTCCTACGAGCAGTACTTC. It specifies CASSLQGQGSYEQYF.

The chain employs TRBV6-5 and TRBJ1-6, with a possible D match to TRBD1 (5 bases). Germline V CDR1 and CDR2: MNHEY, SVGAGI. V was shortened by 0 bases and J by 8 bases, with 8 bases between the two germline ends. The CDR3 is 14 residues long. CDR3 in amino acids: CASSYSGGDSPLHF. CDR3 bases: TGTGCCAGCAGTTACTCTGGGGGGGATTCACCCCTCCACTTT.

The V call is TRBV30, the J call TRBJ1-6; D possibly corresponds to TRBD1 (5 bases). Germline assignment: CDR1 GTSNPN and CDR2 SVGIG (reference sequence). This CDR3 has 15 amino acids. Trimming took 4 bases from V and 7 from J, leaving 17 bases between them. The CDR3 spells CAWNRQGARNSPLHF. Written as DNA, the CDR3 is TGTGCCTGGAATAGGCAAGGGGCCAGGAATTCACCCCTCCACTTT.

The V gene is TRBV9, the J gene TRBJ1-3; unclear D gene. V lost 0 bases and J lost 2, with 12 bases in between. The germline V gene has CDR1 SGDLS and CDR2 YYNGEE. The CDR3 covers 16 residues. The CDR3 loop is CASSVATVMAGNTIYF. CDR3 DNA: TGTGCCAGCAGCGTAGCTACCGTGATGGCTGGAAACACCATATATTTT. The full variable domain, with the rest looked up from reference TRBV9 and TRBJ1-3, is DSGVTQTPKHLITATGQRVTLRCSPRSGDLSVYWYQQSLDQGLQFLIQYYNGEERAKGNILERFSAQQFPDLHSELNLSSLELGDSALYFCASSVATVMAGNTIYFGEGSWLTVV.

The V gene is TRBV5-1, the J gene TRBJ1-2; D is unclear. Trimming stripped 0 bases from V and 5 bases from J, with 11 bases between. The CDR3 has 14 residues. CDR1 is SGHRS, CDR2 YFSETQ, per germline. The CDR3 region has the DNA TGCGCCAGCAGCTTGGATGCAGGAGGATATGGCTACACCTTC. The encoded protein is CASSLDAGGYGYTF.

Written as DNA, the CDR3 is TGTGCCAGCAGTTACACGGCTAGGAAATCCACAGATACGCAGTATTTT. The encoded protein is CASSYTARKSTDTQYF. The V and J genes are TRBV6-5 and TRBJ2-3; D remains unclear. V lost 2 bases and J 2 bases, leaving 14 bases between the germline ends. Germline V CDR1 and CDR2: MNHEY, SVGAGI. The CDR3 runs 16 residues.

V gene TRBV6-1 combines with J gene TRBJ2-7, with 10 bases fitting TRBD1. Germline CDR1 and CDR2: MNHNS and SASEGT. Trimming cost V 1 base and J 1 base; bases outside gene matches: 1. This CDR3 spans 15 amino acids. In nucleotides, the CDR3 is TGTGCCAGCAGTGAAGGGACAGGGGGGTCCTACGAGCAGTACTTC. Translation: CASSEGTGGSYEQYF.

The chain uses TRBV7-2 and TRBJ2-7; 10 positions agree with TRBD2. This CDR3 region has 14 residues. V was pared by 1 base and J by 12 bases, with 9 bases of the junction left unmatched. CDR1 SGHTA and CDR2 FQGNSA come from the germline V gene. In DNA, the CDR3 is TGTGCCAGCAGCTTAGGCGGGAGCGGGGGGGCCGCGTACTTC. Its translation is CASSLGGSGGAAYF.

The rearrangement links TRBV6-5 to TRBJ1-2; no firm D call. V shed 5 bases and J shed 2 bases, with 12 bases lying between them. CDR3 size: 14 residues. The germline V gene encodes CDR1 MNHEY and CDR2 SVGAGI. The CDR3 reads CASSRSSPNYGYTF. In nucleotides, the CDR3 is TGTGCCAGCAGTCGGTCGTCCCCCAACTATGGCTACACCTTC.

This rearrangement joins TRBV5-6 to TRBJ2-7, with D perhaps TRBD1 (6 bases). V lost 2 bases and J 3 bases, leaving 12 bases between the germline ends. The length of the CDR3 is 14 residues. Germline V lookup: CDR1 SGHDT, CDR2 YYEEEE. CDR3 amino acids: CASSFRGLNYEQYF. CDR3 bases: TGTGCCAGCAGCTTCAGGGGATTAAACTACGAGCAGTACTTC.

V gene TRBV6-1 combines with J gene TRBJ1-4; D might be TRBD1 (6 bases). Trimming left V 8 bases short and J 0 bases short, with 7 bases between. The CDR3 loop spans 13 amino acids. Germline-derived CDR1 and CDR2 are MNHNS and SASEGT. CDR3 DNA sequence: TGTGCCAGCGGACAGACAACTAATGAAAAACTGTTTTTT. It translates to CASGQTTNEKLFF.

Only one count was recorded for this clone. The V and J genes are TRBV5-1 and TRBJ2-5; D remains unclear. The CDR3 runs 12 residues. CDR1 is SGHRS, CDR2 YFSETQ, per germline. Trimming took off 4 bases at V and 2 bases at J, with 6 bases between the two ends. The CDR3 here is CASSRGQETQYF. In nucleotides, the CDR3 is TGCGCCAGCAGCCGCGGTCAAGAGACCCAGTACTTC.

The chain joins TRBV15 to TRBJ1-5; a possible D gene is TRBD1 (5 bases). The length of the CDR3 is 16 residues. V lost 0 bases and J 6 bases, leaving 15 bases between the germline ends. Germline V gives CDR1 LNHNV, CDR2 YYDKDF (reference sequence). CDR3 residues: CATSRDRAGGGQPQHF. The CDR3 DNA sequence: TGTGCCACCAGCAGAGATCGGGCGGGGGGTGGTCAGCCCCAGCATTTT.

In this sample, this clone turned up once. The V gene is TRBV27, the J gene TRBJ2-7; D possibly corresponds to TRBD2 (6 bases). V was cut by 5 bases and J by 3 bases, with 17 bases left in between. The germline V gene has CDR1 MNHEY and CDR2 SMNVEV (reference sequence). The CDR3 consists of 15 residues. CDR3 nucleotides: TGTGCCAGCAGTCTCCTCCCCGTGGGGGGCTACGAGCAGTACTTC. This encodes CASSLLPVGGYEQYF.

The V and J genes are TRBV6-1 and TRBJ1-3; TRBD1 matches 9 bases. Germline CDR1 is MNHNS and CDR2 is SASEGT. J gave up 1 base and V 10 bases, and 5 bases lay outside the gene matches. CDR3 length: 14 residues. CDR3 in amino acids: CAMGQGNSGNTIYF. CDR3 nucleotides: TGTGCCATGGGACAGGGAAATTCTGGAAACACCATATATTTT.

V is TRBV12-5 and J is TRBJ1-1; TRBD1 matches 8 bases. Germline CDR1 and CDR2: LGHNT and FRNRAP. The junction had 9 bases not matched to a gene; V was cut back by 1 base and J by 5 bases. The CDR3 totals 16 residues. The CDR3 loop is CASGLGPGGERTEAFF. CDR3 in DNA: TGTGCTAGTGGTTTGGGCCCAGGGGGCGAAAGGACTGAAGCTTTCTTT.

Worth noting for this clone: In the same sample, other DNA sequences code for this CDR3. The CDR3 nucleotides are TGTGCCAGCAGCCCGGGGGGGGCGTACGAGCAGTACTTC. Protein: CASSPGGAYEQYF. The V gene is TRBV9, the J gene TRBJ2-7, with 8 bases lining up with TRBD2. Trimming cost V 4 bases and J 4 bases; bases outside gene matches: 4. This CDR3 is 13 amino acids long. Germline assignment: CDR1 SGDLS and CDR2 YYNGEE.

This clone was seen more than once but under ten times. The chain combines TRBV12-5 with TRBJ1-2; tentatively, D is TRBD1 (5 bases). Germline CDR1 and CDR2: LGHNT and FRNRAP. Trimming left V 7 bases short and J 0 bases short, with 9 bases between. The CDR3 extends over 13 amino acids. CDR3 amino acids: CASAVTANYGYTF. As DNA, the CDR3 is TGTGCTAGTGCCGTGACAGCTAACTATGGCTACACCTTC.

The chain combines TRBV27 with TRBJ2-3, with TRBD2 matching over 11 bases. Germline CDR1 reads MNHEY; CDR2 reads SMNVEV (reference sequence). This CDR3 is 16 amino acids long. V trimming: 5 bases; J trimming: 6 bases; junction bases outside the gene matches: 10. CDR3 nucleotide sequence: TGTGCCAGCAGTCCCACCCTAGCGGGGGGTGTGGATACGCAGTATTTT. Encoded protein: CASSPTLAGGVDTQYF.